Below, one TCR beta chain is given with its context. A read error may produce the germline difference seen at one junction end. The sample comes from a study of Graves' ophthalmopathy and Graves' hyperthyroidism. RNA transcripts yielded amplified TCR beta CDR3 regions. Following a first-round RT-PCR that used HTBI primers, a second-round multiplex PCR was carried out. TCRdb fed the multiplex PCR reads into MiXCR, producing one record per CDR3 protein. The sample has approximately 700,000 distinct CDR3 sequences, roughly 40% seen once; the top ten hold about 40%. The study enrolled ophthalmopathy donors with moderate-to-severe activity, CAS ≥3, NOSPECS ≥4 and duration under 3 months. There are 13 residues in the CDR3.

The chain carries TRBV12-3 or TRBV12-4 and TRBJ1-1; D gene ambiguous. The origin of this receptor is an adult man with Graves' ophthalmopathy. Input material: peripheral blood. CDR3 nucleotide sequence: TGTGCCAGCAACACCCGGGAAGACACTGAAGCTTTGTTT. Encoded protein: CASNTREDTEALF.